One sample yielded the 3 T cell receptor beta chains listed below, sequenced in a study of CD8 T cells in ankylosing spondylitis. One entry per CDR3 protein results from TCRdb running MiXCR on the 5' RACE reads. Of a few hundred thousand distinct CDR3 sequences listed, around a tenth are singletons. The sequencing input was blood, either unsorted or a sorted T cell fraction (not recorded which). The source of these receptors is a female donor with ankylosing spondylitis or in good health (not recorded which).

This clonotype was counted ten times or more. The chain is built from TRBV10-2 and TRBJ1-1; D unclear. V lost 3 bases and J lost 0, with 8 bases in between. The CDR3 spans 14 residues. CDR1 WSHSY and CDR2 SAAADI come from the germline V gene. The DNA of the CDR3 is TGCGCCAGCAGTGAACAGATTTTGAACACTGAAGCTTTCTTT. Its protein product is CASSEQILNTEAFF.

The chain carries TRBV5-5 and TRBJ2-1; D unresolved. V was trimmed by 0 bases and J by 9 bases, leaving 10 bases between them. The CDR3 is made up of 13 amino acids. Germline V gives CDR1 SGHKS, CDR2 YYEKEE (reference sequence). CDR3 residues: CASSLEAPSEQFF. The CDR3 DNA sequence: TGTGCCAGCAGCTTGGAGGCTCCCAGTGAGCAGTTCTTC. The full variable domain, with the rest looked up from reference TRBV5-5 and TRBJ2-1, is DAGVTQSPTHLIKTRGQQVTLRCSPISGHKSVSWYQQVLGQGPQFIFQYYEKEERGRGNFPDRFSARQFPNYSSELNVNALLLGDSALYLCASSLEAPSEQFFGPGTRLTVL.

This clonotype showed up many times. The chain combines TRBV13 with TRBJ2-1, with 8 nucleotides matching TRBD1. Germline V gives CDR1 PRHDT, CDR2 FYEKMQ (reference sequence). V shed 4 bases, J shed 8 bases, and the junction held 13 bases outside the gene matches. This CDR3 has 16 residues. The CDR3, as DNA: TGTGCCAGCAGCTCGACTGGACAGGGAGGTTGGGATGAGCAGTTCTTC. Residues: CASSSTGQGGWDEQFF.